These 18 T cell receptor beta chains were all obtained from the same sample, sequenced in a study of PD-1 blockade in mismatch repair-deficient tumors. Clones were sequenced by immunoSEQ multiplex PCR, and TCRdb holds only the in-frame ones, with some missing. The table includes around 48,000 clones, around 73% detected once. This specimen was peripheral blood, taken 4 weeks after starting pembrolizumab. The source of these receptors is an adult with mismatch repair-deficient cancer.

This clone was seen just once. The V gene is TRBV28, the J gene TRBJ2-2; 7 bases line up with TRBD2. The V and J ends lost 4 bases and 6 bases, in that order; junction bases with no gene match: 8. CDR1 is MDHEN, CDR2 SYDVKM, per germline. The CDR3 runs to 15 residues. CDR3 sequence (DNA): TGTGCCAGCAGTTGGGGGGAGGGCCGGTCCGGGGAGCTGTTTTTT. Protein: CASSWGEGRSGELFF.

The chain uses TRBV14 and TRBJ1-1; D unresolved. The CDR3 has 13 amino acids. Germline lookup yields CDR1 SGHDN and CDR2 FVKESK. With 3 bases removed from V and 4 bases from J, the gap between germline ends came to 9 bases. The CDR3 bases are TGTGCCAGCAGCCAGGGCTTTGTCACTGAAGCTTTCTTT. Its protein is CASSQGFVTEAFF.

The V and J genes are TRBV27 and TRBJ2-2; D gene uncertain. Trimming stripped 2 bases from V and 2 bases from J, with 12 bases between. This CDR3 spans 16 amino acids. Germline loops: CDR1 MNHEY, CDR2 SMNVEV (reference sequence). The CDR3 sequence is CASSLPRFLNTGELFF. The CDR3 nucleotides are TGTGCCAGCAGTTTACCTCGTTTTCTAAACACCGGGGAGCTGTTTTTT.

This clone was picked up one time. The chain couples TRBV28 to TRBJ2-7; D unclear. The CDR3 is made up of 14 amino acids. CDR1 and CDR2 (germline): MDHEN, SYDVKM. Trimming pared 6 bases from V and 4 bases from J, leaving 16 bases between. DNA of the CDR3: TGTGCCAGCAGACCCGCCGGAATCGGTTACGAGCAGTACTTC. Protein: CASRPAGIGYEQYF. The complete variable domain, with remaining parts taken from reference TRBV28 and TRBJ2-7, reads DVKVTQSSRYLVKRTGEKVFLECVQDMDHENMFWYRQDPGLGLRLIYFSYDVKMKEKGDIPEGYSVSREKKERFSLILESASTNQTSMYLCASRPAGIGYEQYFGPGTRLTVT.

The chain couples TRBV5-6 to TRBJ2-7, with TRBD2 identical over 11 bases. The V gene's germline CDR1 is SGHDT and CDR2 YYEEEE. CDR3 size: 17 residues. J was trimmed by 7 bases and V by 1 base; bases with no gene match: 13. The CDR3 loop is CASSLRGTSGRLQEQYF. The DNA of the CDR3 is TGTGCCAGCAGCTTGCGTGGTACTAGCGGGAGACTGCAGGAGCAGTACTTC. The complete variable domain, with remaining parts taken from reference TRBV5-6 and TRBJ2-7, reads DAGVTQSPTHLIKTRGQQVTLRCSPKSGHDTVSWYQQALGQGPQFIFQYYEEEERQRGNFPDRFSGHQFPNYSSELNVNALLLGDSALYLCASSLRGTSGRLQEQYFGPGTRLTVT.

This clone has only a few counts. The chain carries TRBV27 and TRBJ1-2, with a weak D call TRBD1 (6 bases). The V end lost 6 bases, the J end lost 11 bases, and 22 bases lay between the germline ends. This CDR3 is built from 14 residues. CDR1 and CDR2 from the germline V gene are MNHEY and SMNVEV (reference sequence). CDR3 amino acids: CASRPRATGGEYTF. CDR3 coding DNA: TGTGCCAGCAGGCCTAGGGCGACAGGTGGGGAGTACACCTTC.

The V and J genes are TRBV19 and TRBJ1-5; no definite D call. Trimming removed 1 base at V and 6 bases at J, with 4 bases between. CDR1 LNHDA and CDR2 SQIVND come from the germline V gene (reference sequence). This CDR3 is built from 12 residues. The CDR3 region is CASSIVFQPQHF. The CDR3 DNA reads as TGTGCCAGTAGTATAGTCTTTCAGCCCCAGCATTTT.

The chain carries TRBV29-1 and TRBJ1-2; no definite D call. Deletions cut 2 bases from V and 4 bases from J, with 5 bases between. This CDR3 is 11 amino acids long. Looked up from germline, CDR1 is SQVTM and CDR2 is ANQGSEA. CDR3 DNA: TGCAGCGTTGAAAGAGTCTATGGCTACACCTTC. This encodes CSVERVYGYTF.

CDR3 nucleotides: TGTGCCAGCAGCTTAGCGGGATACCAGCCCCAGCATTTT. The encoded protein is CASSLAGYQPQHF. The chain uses TRBV7-9 and TRBJ1-5; D not certain. The V gene's germline CDR1 is SEHNR and CDR2 FQNEAQ (reference sequence). The CDR3 totals 13 residues. V was trimmed by 0 bases and J by 7 bases, leaving 7 bases between them.

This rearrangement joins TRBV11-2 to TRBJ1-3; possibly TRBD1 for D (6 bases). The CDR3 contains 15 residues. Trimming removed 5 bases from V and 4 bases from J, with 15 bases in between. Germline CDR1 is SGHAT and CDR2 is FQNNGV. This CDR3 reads CASSQDEGGGNTIYF. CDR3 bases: TGTGCCAGCAGCCAAGATGAGGGGGGAGGAAACACCATATATTTT.

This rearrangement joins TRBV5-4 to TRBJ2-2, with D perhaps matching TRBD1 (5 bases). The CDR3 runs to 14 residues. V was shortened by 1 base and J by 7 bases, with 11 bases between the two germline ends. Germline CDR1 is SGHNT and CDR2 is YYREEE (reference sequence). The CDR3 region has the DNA TGTGCCAGCAGCTTGCCAGGGCCTGGCGGGGAGCTGTTTTTT. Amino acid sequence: CASSLPGPGGELFF. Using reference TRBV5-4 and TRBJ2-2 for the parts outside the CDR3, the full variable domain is ETGVTQSPTHLIKTRGQQVTLRCSSQSGHNTVSWYQQALGQGPQFIFQYYREEENGRGNFPPRFSGLQFPNYSSELNVNALELDDSALYLCASSLPGPGGELFFGEGSRLTVL.

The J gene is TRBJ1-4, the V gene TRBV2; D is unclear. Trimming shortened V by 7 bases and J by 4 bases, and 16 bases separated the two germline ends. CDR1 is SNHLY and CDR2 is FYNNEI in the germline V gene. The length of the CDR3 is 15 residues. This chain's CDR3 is CASTPQTQLNEKLFF. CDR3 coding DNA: TGTGCCAGCACCCCCCAGACCCAACTTAATGAAAAACTGTTTTTT.

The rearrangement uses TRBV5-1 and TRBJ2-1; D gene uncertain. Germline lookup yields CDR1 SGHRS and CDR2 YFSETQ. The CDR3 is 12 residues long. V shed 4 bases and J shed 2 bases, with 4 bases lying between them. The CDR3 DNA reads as TGCGCCAGCAGCAAGGCCTACAATGAGCAGTTCTTC. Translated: CASSKAYNEQFF.

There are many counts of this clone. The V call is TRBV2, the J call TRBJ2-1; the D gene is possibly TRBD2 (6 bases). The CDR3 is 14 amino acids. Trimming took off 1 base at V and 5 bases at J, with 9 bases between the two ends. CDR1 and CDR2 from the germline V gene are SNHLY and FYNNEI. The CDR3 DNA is TGTGCCAGCAGTGAAGGGAGGGCCCACAATGAGCAGTTCTTC. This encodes CASSEGRAHNEQFF.

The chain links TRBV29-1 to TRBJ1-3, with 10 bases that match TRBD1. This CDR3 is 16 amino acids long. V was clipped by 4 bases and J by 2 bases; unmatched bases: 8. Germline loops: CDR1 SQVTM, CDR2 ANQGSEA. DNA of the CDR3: TGCAGCGTTGCGGGACAGGGGCTGGACGCTGGAAACACCATATATTTT. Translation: CSVAGQGLDAGNTIYF.

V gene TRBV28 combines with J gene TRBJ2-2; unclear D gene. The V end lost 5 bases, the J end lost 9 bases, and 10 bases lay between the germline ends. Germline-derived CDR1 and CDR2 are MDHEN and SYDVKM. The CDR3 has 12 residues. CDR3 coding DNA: TGTGCCAGCAGTACACGTAATTGGGAGCTGTTTTTT. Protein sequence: CASSTRNWELFF.

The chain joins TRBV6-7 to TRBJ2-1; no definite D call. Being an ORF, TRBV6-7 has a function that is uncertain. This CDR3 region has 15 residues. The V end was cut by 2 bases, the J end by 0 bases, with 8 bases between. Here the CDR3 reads CASSYADSSYNEQFF. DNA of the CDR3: TGTGCCAGCAGTTACGCAGATAGCTCCTACAATGAGCAGTTCTTC.

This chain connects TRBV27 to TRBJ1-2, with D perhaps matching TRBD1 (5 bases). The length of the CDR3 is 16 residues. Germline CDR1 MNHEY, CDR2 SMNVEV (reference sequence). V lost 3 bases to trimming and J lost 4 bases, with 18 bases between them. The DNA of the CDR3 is TGTGCCAGCAGTTTTCGGCCCCCCGGGGGTTCCTATGGCTACACCTTC. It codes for CASSFRPPGGSYGYTF.